This is a list of T cell receptor beta chains from one sample in a study of T-cell reconstitution after alpha-beta-depleted transplantation in children. TCRdb reprocessed the PCR reads with MiXCR, giving one entry per CDR3 protein. The sample includes 440,000 or so distinct CDR3 sequences, roughly 11% of them seen just once. Sequenced here: PBMCs from the stem cell graft donor, sampled from the stem cell graft. Receptor source: a human donor who donated a stem cell graft to a child with acute myeloid leukemia. CDR3s include the opening cysteine and the closing phenylalanine or tryptophan. Some rows mark clone size as missing; the rest say once, few, many or name a class of expanded clone.

V	J	size	CDR3
TRBV15	TRBJ2-1	few	CATSVLAGAYNEQFF
TRBV6-5	TRBJ2-5	few	CASSNQQGIQETQYF
TRBV20-1	TRBJ2-5	many	CSANPGQGGETQYF
TRBV6-6	TRBJ2-4	NA	CASSSGQSVIQYF
TRBV20-1	TRBJ2-3	few	CSARDLSVAGGWTDTQYF
TRBV4-1	TRBJ2-2	NA	CASSHLQGSDTGELFF
TRBV5-1	TRBJ1-5	few	CASSLEGGMDQPQHF
TRBV5-1	TRBJ1-5	few	CASSPGQEFNQPQHF
TRBV20-1	TRBJ2-3	NA	CSAFGLAGGGDTQYF
TRBV7-2	TRBJ2-5	NA	CASSRTGTGLETQYF
TRBV11-2	TRBJ1-2	NA	CASSLEGQGAYGYTF
TRBV7-2	TRBJ1-6	NA	CASSSTGTGTNSPPLHF
TRBV28	TRBJ1-3	few	CASSLPQGSGGNTIYF
TRBV7-2	TRBJ1-6	few	CASSSPPGTGYNSPLHF
TRBV5-6	TRBJ1-3	NA	CASSTAGGSGNTIYF
TRBV5-1	TRBJ2-2	many	CASSWGLPGTGELFF
TRBV20-1	TRBJ2-7	few	CSARDQNREQYF
TRBV10-3	TRBJ2-5	few	CAISVRPSRETQYF
TRBV18	TRBJ2-7	NA	CASSPLPGGRDEQYF
TRBV20-1	TRBJ2-1	many	CSARSLAGADNEQFF
TRBV16	TRBJ1-1	many	CASSQLGITEAFF
TRBV20-1	TRBJ2-5	NA	CSAPLAGTGETQYF
TRBV30	TRBJ2-1	many	CAWMSPSGRLKFF
TRBV9	TRBJ2-2	many	CASDQGGLDPGELFF
TRBV9	TRBJ2-3	few	CASSPGPFTDTQYF
TRBV10-3	TRBJ2-7	few	CAISENYEQYF
TRBV5-1	TRBJ2-3	NA	CASSLWPGQGTDTQYF
TRBV11-1	TRBJ2-1	few	CASSFTGPSSYNEQFF
TRBV11-1	TRBJ2-2	few	CASSLDLVRRGSTGELFF
TRBV5-1	TRBJ2-5	NA	CASSQPGQGAETQYF
TRBV5-1	TRBJ2-3	many	CASRIGTSGTDTQYF
TRBV9	TRBJ1-1	NA	CASSTRGGGTEAFF
TRBV2	TRBJ2-1	few	CASSEAPEVSPYNEQFF
TRBV18	TRBJ2-2	NA	CASSPPSHANTGELFF
TRBV5-1	TRBJ2-5	few	CASSLSGTVGETQYF
TRBV27	TRBJ2-2	NA	CASSHDPWGGRGAGEPFF
TRBV6-1	TRBJ2-5	NA	CASSDRGGTGARETQYF
TRBV24-1	TRBJ1-2	many	CATSDFRGGYTF
TRBV20-1	TRBJ2-5	many	CSAPPSGSLETQYF
TRBV24-1	TRBJ2-1	few	CATSEGSGRLYEQFF
TRBV6-1	TRBJ2-5	NA	CASSPAGFPETQYF
TRBV7-2	TRBJ2-1	few	CASSLGPPGAVVYNEQFF
TRBV5-6	TRBJ2-1	NA	CASSLEGGQNEQFF
TRBV5-1	TRBJ1-1	NA	CASSLVVDTEAFF
TRBV3-1	TRBJ2-1	few	CASGLDSQPYNEQFF
TRBV12-3/TRBV12-4	TRBJ1-1	few	CASSRGDRVGNTEAFF
TRBV10-3	TRBJ1-3	NA	CAISDRGAGNTIYF
TRBV5-6	TRBJ2-4	few	CASSLEVGSQYF
TRBV7-8	TRBJ2-7	many	CASSSVDGTYYEQYF
TRBV5-1	TRBJ1-1	many	CASKGLSNTEAFF
TRBV12-3/TRBV12-4	TRBJ2-5	many	CASSLGIWETQYF
TRBV7-9	TRBJ2-6	few	CASSGRGSGANVLTF
TRBV7-2	TRBJ2-5	few	CASSYDAGETQYF
TRBV25-1	TRBJ2-2	many	CASSGTGVTGELFF
TRBV12-3/TRBV12-4	TRBJ2-5	many	CASSRDRRETQYF
TRBV11-2	TRBJ2-5	NA	CASSYTSGRASGRETQYF
TRBV4-1	TRBJ1-1	many	CASRVEGRGTEAFF